The 26 T cell receptor beta chains in this list originate from one sample, sequenced in a study of CD4 and CD8 cells across lung adenocarcinoma regions (dated by TCRdb to the late 2010s). Library preparation employed PCR. The run used a HiSeq X Ten. TCRdb trimmed the raw reads at Q25, called clones with MiXCR and kept productive beta chains. Each entry merges the rows of one CDR3 protein and shows their most common DNA and genes. Across this sample there are about 25,000 distinct CDR3 sequences, with around 50% seen only once. The ten largest clones capture almost 50% of the sample. Sequences were obtained from CD8+ T cells from the center of a lung tumor. In the paper's terms, the cell subset or site label means: tumor center region. These TCRs come from a male donor with lung adenocarcinoma. The CD4 and CD8 labels of this study may be unreliable.

The genes are TRBV25-1 and TRBJ2-2; TRBD1 matches at 8 bases. This CDR3 contains 15 residues. Looked up from germline, CDR1 is MGHDK and CDR2 is SYGVNS. The J segment lost 2 bases and the V segment lost 9 bases, leaving 8 bases of the junction unmatched. CDR3 sequence (DNA): TGTGCCAGTGACTCCGGACAGGGTAACACCGGGGAGCTGTTTTTT. Translation: CASDSGQGNTGELFF.

Comments on this clonotype: At one end, the junction sequence differs from germline, possibly due to a read error. The gene calls are TRBV27 and TRBJ2-4; D tentatively reads TRBD1 or TRBD2 (5 bases each). This CDR3 has 13 amino acids. Germline assignment: CDR1 MNHEY and CDR2 SMNVEV (reference sequence). CDR3 nucleotides: TGTGCCACGGGGCTGGGAGCCAAAGACATTCAGTACTTC. Residues: CATGLGAKDIQYF.

This clonotype was found once. A read error may produce the germline difference seen at one junction end. The chain has TRBV6-1 and TRBJ2-3; possible D gene TRBD1, 5 bases. This CDR3 has 15 amino acids. Germline V CDR1 and CDR2: MNHNS, SASEGT. The DNA for the CDR3 is TGTGCCAGCAGTGAGGGGCTATGGGGCGGAGACACTCAGTACTTT. Translation gives CASSEGLWGGDTQYF.

Turning to this clonotype: A junction end diverges from the germline sequence, so it may reflect a read error. This sequence joins TRBV6-1 and TRBJ2-4; 8 bases are shared with TRBD2. The CDR3 runs to 14 residues. CDR1 is MNHNS and CDR2 is SASEGT in the germline V gene. The CDR3 region has the DNA TGTGCCGGCAGACGAGCGGGAGCCCAAGATACGCAGTATTTC. Amino acids: CAGRRAGAQDTQYF.

Points on this clonotype: At one end the junction does not follow the germline gene, possibly because of a read error. The chain joins TRBV6-1 to TRBJ2-4, with D perhaps TRBD2 (6 bases). The germline V gene encodes CDR1 MNHNS and CDR2 SASEGT. The CDR3 contains 15 residues. The chain's CDR3 is CASSKGGLAADTQYF. In DNA, the CDR3 is TGTGCCAGCTCCAAAGGCGGATTAGCGGCAGACACGCAGTATTTC.

By sample fraction, this clonotype is medium-sized. V is TRBV7-2 and J is TRBJ2-1; the match to TRBD2 covers 9 bases. Germline CDR1 reads SGHTA; CDR2 reads FQGNSA. The CDR3 length is 14 residues. The V gene end was trimmed by 5 bases and the J gene end by 8 bases; junction bases not matched to a gene: 7. CDR3 nucleotide sequence: TGTGCCAGCAGCCAGAGCGGGAGGCGGGATGAGCAGTTCTTC. Protein: CASSQSGRRDEQFF.

This clonotype was seen a few times. Germline is not matched at one junction end, which may reflect a read error. The chain has TRBV10-2 and TRBJ2-4; maybe TRBD2 (6 bases). CDR3 length: 14 amino acids. Germline V gene lookup returns CDR1 WSHSY and CDR2 SAAADI. CDR3 in amino acids: CGSTGRGAKDTQYF. In DNA form, the CDR3 reads TGTGGCAGCACGGGGCGGGGAGCCAAAGATACGCAGTATTTC.

This chain uses TRBV6-1 with TRBJ2-4, with D possibly matching TRBD1 (6 bases). The last part of the DNA fits TRBJ2-5 better; the J call may be wrong. The germline V gene has CDR1 MNHNS and CDR2 SASEGT. The CDR3 runs to 15 residues. The CDR3 DNA reads as TGTGCCAGCAGCCGCAGGGGATCGGTTTCGGAGACCCAGTACTTC. Its protein is CASSRRGSVSETQYF.

A few counts support this clonotype. This chain joins TRBV11-2 and TRBJ2-1; 12 nucleotides line up with TRBD1. The J call is in doubt because the DNA end fits TRBJ2-5 better. Germline lookup yields CDR1 SGHAT and CDR2 FQNNGV. The CDR3 runs 16 residues. The CDR3 loop is CASSAAGTGGGETQYF. CDR3 coding DNA: TGTGCCAGCAGCGCCGCCGGGACAGGGGGCGGAGAGACCCAGTACTTC.

V and J are TRBV7-8 and TRBJ1-1; D unclear. This CDR3 has 13 residues. Germline values: CDR1 SGHVS, CDR2 FQNEAQ. V was cut by 6 bases and J by 2 bases, with 10 bases left in between. CDR3 residues: CASSYGPNTEAFF. CDR3 nucleotides: TGTGCCAGCAGTTATGGACCAAACACTGAAGCTTTCTTT.

In its sample, this clonotype was seen a few times. The chain has TRBV10-3 and TRBJ2-1, with D tentatively TRBD2 (5 bases). V dropped 8 bases and J dropped 9 bases, with 14 bases sitting between them. Germline-derived CDR1 and CDR2 are ENHRY and SYGVKD. The CDR3 runs to 12 residues. CDR3 protein: CAIGRERAEQFF. CDR3 DNA: TGTGCCATCGGACGGGAAAGAGCTGAGCAGTTCTTC.

Note on this clonotype: Relative to the germline gene, one junction end is altered; a read error may explain this. The chain links TRBV10-2 to TRBJ2-3; possibly TRBD2 for D (6 bases). Germline V CDR1 and CDR2: WSHSY, SAAADI. CDR3 size: 14 residues. The CDR3 sequence: CARSEGGHTETQYF. The CDR3 coding sequence is TGCGCCAGGAGTGAGGGAGGTCACACAGAGACGCAGTACTTT.

The chain is built from TRBV4-1 and TRBJ2-1, with D possibly being TRBD2 (6 bases). V lost 1 base, J lost 0 bases, and 13 bases lay in between. The CDR3 covers 17 residues. The germline V gene encodes CDR1 MGHRA and CDR2 YSYEKL. The CDR3 is CASSQAVLASSYNEQFF. DNA for the CDR3: TGCGCCAGCAGCCAAGCTGTACTAGCTTCCTCCTACAATGAGCAGTTCTTC.

This clonotype was seen more than once but under ten times. The rearrangement links TRBV6-1 to TRBJ2-5; the D gene is possibly TRBD1 (6 bases). The CDR3 loop spans 13 amino acids. V gave up 6 bases and J gave up 9 bases, with 17 bases separating them. Germline assignment: CDR1 MNHNS and CDR2 SASEGT. The CDR3 coding sequence is TGTGCCAGCAGCCCGGACAGCTCAAGGGCCCAGTACTTC. This sequence encodes CASSPDSSRAQYF.

For this clonotype: One end of the junction is discordant with germline, which a read error may explain. The rearrangement links TRBV12-3 or TRBV12-4 to TRBJ2-4, with D possibly matching TRBD2 (7 bases). This CDR3 is built from 17 residues. The CDR3 sequence is CASSVTRGGGSKDIQYF. CDR3 DNA: TGTGCCAGCAGTGTGACTAGGGGGGGGGGGAGCAAAGACATTCAGTACTTT.

The chain couples TRBV7-2 to TRBJ2-5; the D gene is possibly TRBD1 (5 bases). The closer fit of TRBJ2-7 to the DNA end suggests the J call may be wrong. The CDR3 runs 14 residues. Germline loops: CDR1 SGHTA, CDR2 FQGNSA. The CDR3 sequence: CASSLPGISYEQYF. CDR3 nucleotide sequence: TGTGCCAGCAGCTTACCAGGGATATCCTACGAGCAGTACTTC.

The chain links TRBV11-3 to TRBJ2-1, with D possibly TRBD2 on 5 matching bases. Germline V gene data show CDR1 as SGHNT and CDR2 as YENEEA. The CDR3 is 14 residues long. Trimming took 4 bases from V and 10 from J, leaving 17 bases between them. This CDR3 reads CASSSEGRPREQFF. CDR3 bases: TGTGCCAGCAGCTCAGAGGGCCGGCCAAGGGAGCAGTTCTTC.

This clonotype was counted only a few times. The chain has TRBV27 and TRBJ1-2; TRBD1 matches at 7 bases. Germline V gene data show CDR1 as MNHEY and CDR2 as SMNVEV (reference sequence). The ends lost 5 bases at V and 4 bases at J; junction bases unmatched: 7. The CDR3 has 14 residues. CDR3 sequence (DNA): TGTGCCAGCAGTCCCACAGGGGAGGGCTATGGCTACACCTTC. It yields the protein CASSPTGEGYGYTF.

Turning to this clonotype: A clone one base away is much larger, so this may be a read error. The rearrangement joins TRBV6-1 to TRBJ2-1; D is uncertain. V was cut by 3 bases and J by 13 bases, with 22 bases left in between. CDR3 length equals 15 residues. The germline gives CDR1 MNHNS, CDR2 SASEGT. The CDR3 DNA reads TGTGCCAGCAGTGACCCCCCCCTGGGTGTCGAGACCCAGTTCTTC. Residues: CASSDPPLGVETQFF.

This clonotype was counted ten times or more. The chain has TRBV27 and TRBJ2-1; D call uncertain. V was shortened by 6 bases and J by 4 bases, with 10 bases between the two germline ends. The CDR3 runs to 13 residues. Per the germline V gene, CDR1 is MNHEY and CDR2 is SMNVEV (reference sequence). CDR3 region: CASSRDWYNEQFF. The CDR3 bases are TGTGCCAGCAGCAGAGACTGGTACAATGAGCAGTTCTTC.

This clonotype was seen a few times. The genes are TRBV14 and TRBJ2-1; 8 positions match TRBD2. The CDR3 sequence is 17 residues long. Germline V gene data show CDR1 as SGHDN and CDR2 as FVKESK. Unmatched junction bases numbered 12, after V lost 2 bases and J lost 6 bases. CDR3 DNA sequence: TGTGCCAGCAGCCAAAGGCCGTTCACTAGCGGCCCCAATGAGCAGTTCTTC. It encodes CASSQRPFTSGPNEQFF.

The chain carries TRBV7-2 and TRBJ2-3, with D perhaps assigned TRBD1 or TRBD2 (6 bases each). The V gene's germline CDR1 is SGHTA and CDR2 FQGNSA. CDR3 length: 15 amino acids. CDR3 loop: CGAGFGGGDQETQYF. CDR3 coding DNA: TGTGGCGCGGGCTTCGGGGGCGGTGACCAAGAGACCCAGTATTTT.

The V call is TRBV6-5, the J call TRBJ2-3; 7 bases fit TRBD2. The CDR3 consists of 16 residues. With V trimmed by 0 bases and J by 7 bases, 10 bases remained unmatched. The germline V gene encodes CDR1 MNHEY and CDR2 SVGAGI. This CDR3 is CASSYSRAGAKNTQYF. CDR3 coding DNA: TGTGCCAGCAGTTACTCCCGGGCGGGAGCCAAAAATACGCAGTATTTT.

The chain is built from TRBV7-8 and TRBJ2-1, with D uncertain. The CDR3 contains 14 residues. Germline V gene sequence: CDR1 SGHVS, CDR2 FQNEAQ. Trimming left V 4 bases short and J 7 bases short, with 14 bases between. The CDR3 bases are TGTGCCAGCAGCTCCCCGTTGGTAGTTAATGAGCAGTTCTTC. Translated: CASSSPLVVNEQFF. Using reference TRBV7-8 and TRBJ2-1 for the parts outside the CDR3, the full variable domain is GAGVSQSPRYKVAKRGQDVALRCDPISGHVSLFWYQQALGQGPEFLTYFQNEAQLDKSGLPSDRFFAERPEGSVSTLKIQRTQQEDSAVYLCASSSPLVVNEQFFGPGTRLTVL.

The chain links TRBV27 to TRBJ2-3, with D tentatively TRBD1 (5 bases). The DNA matches TRBJ2-4 better at its end, which makes the J call doubtful. The germline V gene has CDR1 MNHEY and CDR2 SMNVEV (reference sequence). The CDR3 extends over 16 amino acids. In nucleotides, the CDR3 is TGTGCCAGCAGTTTATCGGGGCGGCGAGTGATAGATACTCAGTACTTC. Its protein product is CASSLSGRRVIDTQYF.

This clonotype was counted many times. This chain joins TRBV6-1 and TRBJ2-1; D uncertain. The length of the CDR3 is 12 residues. V was clipped by 6 bases and J by 8 bases, with 11 bases between them. In germline, CDR1 is MNHNS, CDR2 SASEGT. The CDR3 DNA is TGTGCCAGCAGGTCCCATGACCATGAGCAGTTCTTC. Its translation is CASRSHDHEQFF.